The 2 T cell receptor beta chains listed next were all sequenced from one sample in a study of shared clonotypes between healthy human individuals. Profiling relied on immunoSEQ multiplex PCR, and the TCRdb table lists in-frame clones only, not all of them. This sample carries 2 million to 2.5 million clones, 85% to 95% of them seen once, and the ten largest clones take more than 0.1%. Input material: naive CD4+ T cells sorted from blood. The subset was: CD45RA+ positively selected. These receptors were taken from a man younger than 35 in good health.

This clone was found once. V gene TRBV5-1 combines with J gene TRBJ2-5; 12 nucleotides align to TRBD1. The V gene end was trimmed by 3 bases and the J gene end by 5 bases; junction bases not matched to a gene: 11. The germline V gene encodes CDR1 SGHRS and CDR2 YFSETQ. CDR3 length: 17 amino acids. CDR3 nucleotide sequence: TGCGCCAGCAGCTCGGGACAGGGGGCCTCGATAAGGGAGACCCAGTACTTC. Encoded protein: CASSSGQGASIRETQYF. The full variable domain, rest sourced from reference TRBV5-1 and TRBJ2-5, is KAGVTQTPRYLIKTRGQQVTLSCSPISGHRSVSWYQQTPGQGLQFLFEYFSETQRNKGNFPGRFSGRQFSNSRSEMNVSTLELGDSALYLCASSSGQGASIRETQYFGPGTRLLVL.

The rearrangement uses TRBV30 and TRBJ2-7; 9 bases are shared with TRBD2. Germline CDR1 is GTSNPN and CDR2 is SVGIG (reference sequence). This CDR3 spans 13 amino acids. Trimming at V came to 3 bases and at J to 5 bases, leaving 5 bases not matched to a gene. CDR3 nucleotide sequence: TGTGCCTGGAGCCCGGGACTAGCTGACGAGCAGTACTTC. Translating gives CAWSPGLADEQYF.